A selection of T cell receptor beta chains follows, all from one sample in a study of blood T cell repertoires in COVID-19. Generated by immunoSEQ multiplex PCR, the TCRdb table keeps only in-frame clones and is missing some. The sample shows approximately 96,000 clones, 90% to 95% of them seen only once. Material for sequencing was peripheral blood. The origin of the receptors is a man in his fifties or sixties with acute or convalescent COVID-19. Both conserved end residues are part of each CDR3. D genes are given only for firm matches. Some rows have no size entry. The others give once, few or many, or a class for an expanded clone.

-	TRBV11-2	-	TRBJ1-4	TGTGCCAGCAGCCCGGTGGGGGGTGGTGAAAAACTGTTTTTT	CASSPVGGGEKLFF
few	TRBV4-1	TRBD2	TRBJ2-3	TGCGCCAGCAGCCCCCTTACTATGCGGGAGGGGAGCACAGATACGCAGTATTTT	CASSPLTMREGSTDTQYF
-	TRBV28	-	TRBJ2-4	TGTGCCAGCAGCCCTAGTCGACTAGCCAAAAACATTCAGTACTTC	CASSPSRLAKNIQYF
once	TRBV29-1	-	TRBJ2-2	TGCAGCGTTGAGGGGGGAGAGAACACCGGGGAGCTGTTTTTT	CSVEGGENTGELFF
-	TRBV7-8	-	TRBJ1-1	TGTGCCAGCAGCTTAGCCGTTAATAAAGCGACTGAAGCTTTCTTT	CASSLAVNKATEAFF
-	TRBV30	TRBD1	TRBJ1-5	TGTGCCTGGAGTACTGGACAGGGGGCAGGGGAGCCCCAGCATTTT	CAWSTGQGAGEPQHF
-	TRBV5-1	-	TRBJ1-4	TGCGCCAGCAGCACCGGAGGCGCCGGGCTCGCAACTAATGAAAAACTGTTTTTT	CASSTGGAGLATNEKLFF
-	TRBV7-2	TRBD2	TRBJ2-7	TGTGCCAGCAACCCCGGGGGGTCCTCCTACGAGCAGTACTTC	CASNPGGSSYEQYF
-	TRBV9	-	TRBJ1-2	TGTGCCAGCAGCGTAGATCATAAGCCTAACTATGGCTACACCTTC	CASSVDHKPNYGYTF
-	TRBV7-8	-	TRBJ1-2	TGTGCCAGCACCTCAATACAACGGGTTTCTGGCTACACCTTC	CASTSIQRVSGYTF
-	TRBV6-6	-	TRBJ1-5	TGTGCCAGCACCTACGGTCGCGATGGCAATCAGCCCCAGCATTTT	CASTYGRDGNQPQHF
-	TRBV5-5	-	TRBJ2-7	TGTGCCAGCAGCCCAGGGCGCGAGCAGTACTTC	CASSPGREQYF
-	TRBV5-5	TRBD1	TRBJ1-4	TGTGCCAGCAGCTTAGACAGGGTAGAAAAACTGTTTTTT	CASSLDRVEKLFF
-	TRBV24-1	-	TRBJ1-2	TGTGCCACCAGTGATCCATCCGGACAGAACTATGGCTACACCTTC	CATSDPSGQNYGYTF
few	TRBV6-5	TRBD1	TRBJ1-2	TGTGCCAGCAGTTATGGAGGGGGCGGTGGCTACACCTTC	CASSYGGGGGYTF
-	TRBV7-9	-	TRBJ1-5	TGTGCCAGCAGCTTTGAGGGGGGCAATCAGCCCCAGCATTTT	CASSFEGGNQPQHF
-	TRBV21-1	-	TRBJ1-5	TGTGCCAGCAGCTATAGGCAGGGGACAGGGGATCAGCCCCAGCATTTT	CASSYRQGTGDQPQHF